These 23 T cell receptor beta chains originate from one sample sequenced in a study of blood T cell repertoires in COVID-19. Sequencing used immunoSEQ multiplex PCR; TCRdb keeps in-frame clones, though not all of them. The sample contains about 130,000 clones, 85% to 90% of which appear only once. Specimen: peripheral blood. The receptors originated from an elderly man with active or convalescent COVID-19.

CDR3 sequence (DNA): TGTGCCAGCAGCGTAGGAGCAGGGCTACAGGGGGCCTACGAGCAGTACTTC. Translation gives CASSVGAGLQGAYEQYF. The chain joins TRBV9 to TRBJ2-7; the match to TRBD1 covers 8 bases. This CDR3 is 17 amino acids long. CDR1 and CDR2 from the germline V gene are SGDLS and YYNGEE. With 0 bases clipped from V and 2 bases from J, the junction kept 10 bases outside the gene matches. The full variable domain, with the rest looked up from reference TRBV9 and TRBJ2-7, is DSGVTQTPKHLITATGQRVTLRCSPRSGDLSVYWYQQSLDQGLQFLIQYYNGEERAKGNILERFSAQQFPDLHSELNLSSLELGDSALYFCASSVGAGLQGAYEQYFGPGTRLTVT.

The V and J genes are TRBV7-2 and TRBJ1-4; D is perhaps TRBD1 (6 bases). The CDR3 length is 17 residues. The germline gives CDR1 SGHTA, CDR2 FQGNSA. The ends were cut back, 0 bases at V and 10 bases at J, with 21 bases in the middle. In DNA form, the CDR3 reads TGTGCCAGCAGCTTAGCACCTGCCGGGGGGCGGGTGGTAAAACTGTTTTTT. Its protein product is CASSLAPAGGRVVKLFF. The full variable domain, with the rest looked up from reference TRBV7-2 and TRBJ1-4, is GAGVSQSPSNKVTEKGKDVELRCDPISGHTALYWYRQSLGQGLEFLIYFQGNSAPDKSGLPSDRFSAERTGGSVSTLTIQRTQQEDSAVYLCASSLAPAGGRVVKLFFGSGTQLSVL.

The V gene is TRBV18, the J gene TRBJ2-3, with 7 bases aligning to TRBD2. The CDR3 totals 15 residues. CDR1 and CDR2 (germline): KGHSH, LQKENI. V was pared by 4 bases and J by 3 bases, with 7 bases of the junction left unmatched. This CDR3 reads CASSRGGGATDTQYF. The CDR3 DNA reads TGTGCCAGCTCACGGGGCGGGGGAGCTACAGATACGCAGTATTTT.

In its sample, this clone was seen a few times. The V and J genes are TRBV29-1 and TRBJ2-7; perhaps TRBD2 as D (6 bases). V was pared by 5 bases and J by 5 bases, with 10 bases between. CDR3 length: 11 amino acids. The V gene's germline CDR1 is SQVTM and CDR2 ANQGSEA. CDR3 nucleotide sequence: TGCAGCGTTTGGGGAGGAAACGAGCAGTACTTC. Translated: CSVWGGNEQYF.

CDR3 nucleotide sequence: TGTGCCAGCAGTCTATCTTCCTCCGGGACAGCGACAGATACGCAGTATTTT. This sequence encodes CASSLSSSGTATDTQYF. J is TRBJ2-3 and V is TRBV6-6; 7 nucleotides agree with TRBD1. CDR1 and CDR2 from the germline V gene are MNHNY and SVGAGI (reference sequence). The CDR3 has 17 residues. The ends lost 5 bases at V and 3 bases at J; junction bases unmatched: 14.

The chain uses TRBV5-6 and TRBJ1-5; D is uncertain. Per the germline V gene, CDR1 is SGHDT and CDR2 is YYEEEE. This CDR3 has 13 amino acids. Trimming took off 4 bases at V and 5 bases at J, with 10 bases between the two ends. The CDR3 DNA sequence: TGTGCCAGCAGCCTATCGCCCCATCAGCCCCAGCATTTT. Protein: CASSLSPHQPQHF.

V usage is TRBV11-3 and J usage is TRBJ2-1, with 12 bases fitting TRBD2. Trimming removed 3 bases from V and 4 bases from J; junction bases left unmatched: 4. Germline loops: CDR1 SGHNT, CDR2 YENEEA. The CDR3 runs to 16 residues. The CDR3 reads CASSLRLAGAYNEQFF. As DNA, the CDR3 is TGTGCCAGCAGCTTGAGACTAGCGGGGGCATACAATGAGCAGTTCTTC.

The genes are TRBV5-1 and TRBJ1-4; possible D gene TRBD1, 6 bases. CDR3 length: 14 amino acids. V lost 1 base and J lost 8, with 12 bases in between. Germline V gives CDR1 SGHRS, CDR2 YFSETQ. As DNA, the CDR3 is TGCGCCAGCAGCTTGAACAGGGTCGGGGAAAAACTGTTTTTT. This sequence encodes CASSLNRVGEKLFF.

The chain uses TRBV6-5 and TRBJ2-7; no clear D gene. CDR3 length equals 13 residues. Germline assignment: CDR1 MNHEY and CDR2 SVGAGI. The germline V and J ends were trimmed by 5 bases and 3 bases, with 11 bases remaining between them. CDR3 amino acids: CASSPGSHYEQYF. The CDR3 DNA sequence: TGTGCCAGCAGTCCCGGGTCGCACTACGAGCAGTACTTC.

In its sample, this clone was seen a few times. The chain employs TRBV16 and TRBJ2-3; TRBD1 aligns across 7 bases. Germline CDR1 is KGHSY and CDR2 is FQNENV. The V segment lost 4 bases and the J segment 3 bases; nucleotides outside the gene matches: 4. CDR3 length: 14 residues. The CDR3 loop reads CASSLRQGTDTQYF. CDR3 DNA: TGTGCCAGCAGCCTCCGACAGGGAACAGATACGCAGTATTTT.

The gene calls are TRBV11-2 and TRBJ2-3; TRBD2 aligns across 12 bases. Germline lookup yields CDR1 SGHAT and CDR2 FQNNGV. The CDR3 contains 16 residues. The V gene end was trimmed by 2 bases and the J gene end by 1 base; junction bases not matched to a gene: 1. CDR3 loop: CASSLRLAGGTDTQYF. As DNA, the CDR3 is TGTGCCAGCAGCTTAAGACTAGCGGGAGGCACAGATACGCAGTATTTT.

The V call is TRBV19, the J call TRBJ2-5, with 10 bases lining up with TRBD2. Germline loops: CDR1 LNHDA, CDR2 SQIVND (reference sequence). The CDR3 sequence is 14 residues long. With 8 bases clipped from V and 2 bases from J, the junction kept 5 bases outside the gene matches. The CDR3 nucleotides read TGTGCCAGTCATCCTAGCGGGGGACAAGAGACCCAGTACTTC. It yields the protein CASHPSGGQETQYF.

V and J are TRBV6-1 and TRBJ1-6; 8 nucleotides match TRBD1. Trimming cost V 3 bases and J 2 bases; bases outside gene matches: 6. CDR3 length: 17 residues. From germline, CDR1 is MNHNS and CDR2 SASEGT. The CDR3 loop is CASSDDRGLPYNSPLHF. CDR3 DNA: TGTGCCAGCAGTGATGACAGGGGATTGCCCTATAATTCACCCCTCCACTTT.

The CDR3 reads CASNHGLARNEQFF. The CDR3 nucleotides read TGTGCCAGCAACCACGGACTAGCCCGCAATGAGCAGTTCTTC. The J gene is TRBJ2-1, the V gene TRBV3-1 (or the pseudogene TRBV3-2); 8 positions match TRBD2. Germline V CDR1 and CDR2: LGHDT, YNNKEL (reference sequence). The CDR3 contains 14 residues. V dropped 7 bases and J dropped 6; count of bases not matched to a gene: 8.

This clone was observed a single time. The chain couples TRBV19 to TRBJ1-2; 8 bases are a match to TRBD1. The CDR3 runs to 15 residues. The germline gives CDR1 LNHDA, CDR2 SQIVND (reference sequence). The CDR3 bases are TGTGCGACTTCCGGGACAGGTCGATCTAACTATGGCTACACCTTC. Translated, it gives CATSGTGRSNYGYTF.

This clone was counted between two and nine times. V usage is TRBV5-1 and J usage is TRBJ2-7; 9 positions match TRBD1. The germline CDR1 and CDR2 sequences are SGHRS and YFSETQ. V lost 7 bases, J lost 2 bases, and 10 bases stayed unmatched. There are 15 residues in the CDR3. CDR3 nucleotides: TGCGCCAGCGGGCCTGGGGACAGGGAAGCCTACGAGCAGTACTTC. This encodes CASGPGDREAYEQYF.

DNA of the CDR3: TGTGCCAGCATGGCATTCCAGGGGGGTCGATGGCCACCCCTCCACTTT. Its protein is CASMAFQGGRWPPLHF. V gene TRBV28 combines with J gene TRBJ1-6; 7 bases match TRBD1. This CDR3 is 16 amino acids long. CDR1 and CDR2 (germline): MDHEN, SYDVKM. V was clipped by 7 bases and J by 11 bases; unmatched bases: 17.

The chain is built from TRBV7-9 and TRBJ2-7, with 9 nucleotides matching TRBD1. The germline CDR1 and CDR2 sequences are SEHNR and FQNEAQ (reference sequence). V shed 5 bases and J 6 bases; nucleotides not matched to a gene: 8. The length of the CDR3 is 14 residues. The CDR3 sequence: CASSPGTGYVEQYF. The DNA for the CDR3 is TGTGCCAGCAGCCCTGGGACAGGGTACGTCGAGCAGTACTTC.

V gene TRBV27 combines with J gene TRBJ2-1; no clear D gene. Looked up from germline, CDR1 is MNHEY and CDR2 is SMNVEV (reference sequence). This CDR3 region has 15 residues. V lost 3 bases, J lost 2 bases, and 11 bases lay in between. The CDR3 coding sequence is TGTGCCAGCAGTTTTTCCGGGTACCCCTACAATGAGCAGTTCTTC. It is translated as CASSFSGYPYNEQFF.

This clone turned up a few times. The V gene is TRBV19, the J gene TRBJ1-2, with D tentatively TRBD1 (5 bases). V shed 6 bases and J shed 8 bases, with 16 bases lying between them. The CDR3 is 13 amino acids. Per germline, CDR1 LNHDA and CDR2 SQIVND (reference sequence). The CDR3, as DNA: TGTGCCAGTAGCGGGGGGGGTATCAGAGGCTACACCTTC. Translated, it gives CASSGGGIRGYTF.

The CDR3 here is CASSRTGNTEAFF. Written as DNA, the CDR3 is TGTGCCAGCTCAAGGACAGGTAACACTGAAGCTTTCTTT. The V call is TRBV18, the J call TRBJ1-1, with 7 bases aligning to TRBD1. Germline loops: CDR1 KGHSH, CDR2 LQKENI. The junction had 2 bases not matched to a gene; V was cut back by 5 bases and J by 2 bases. The CDR3 runs 13 residues.

This clone was observed once. CDR3 in amino acids: CASRRQGRNEKLFF. CDR3 DNA: TGTGCCAGCAGACGACAGGGGCGGAATGAAAAACTGTTTTTT. The V gene is TRBV7-9, the J gene TRBJ1-4; TRBD1 agrees at 8 bases. CDR3 size: 14 residues. Per the germline V gene, CDR1 is SEHNR and CDR2 is FQNEAQ (reference sequence). The J segment lost 5 bases and the V segment lost 6 bases, leaving 5 bases of the junction unmatched.

In DNA, the CDR3 is TGTGCCAGCAGTGTGCGTGGAGGGGCGCTCTCCAAAAAACTGTTTTTT. Translating gives CASSVRGGALSKKLFF. V and J are TRBV2 and TRBJ1-4; possibly TRBD1 for D (5 bases). This CDR3 is 16 amino acids long. Trimming stripped 4 bases from V and 9 bases from J, with 21 bases between. Germline V gene data show CDR1 as SNHLY and CDR2 as FYNNEI.